One sample yielded the 22 T cell receptor beta chains listed below, sequenced in a study of T cell responses to AZD1222 COVID-19 vaccine. Assay used: immunoSEQ multiplex PCR; TCRdb lists only in-frame clones, some missing. The table lists nearly 95,000 clones, roughly 89% of them singletons. This specimen was peripheral blood, taken on day 0 of AZD1222 vaccination. The receptors shown here come from an adult in good health.

CDR3 sequence reads: CASILPGGPNTEAFF. The CDR3 DNA reads TGTGCCAGTATCCTGCCAGGGGGCCCGAACACTGAAGCTTTCTTT. V and J are TRBV19 and TRBJ1-1, with 8 bases lining up with TRBD1. Germline-derived CDR1 and CDR2 are LNHDA and SQIVND (reference sequence). With V trimmed by 7 bases and J by 1 base, 8 bases remained unmatched. The CDR3 length is 15 residues. Together with reference TRBV19 and TRBJ1-1, the CDR3 gives the full variable domain: DGGITQSPKYLFRKEGQNVTLSCEQNLNHDAMYWYRQDPGQGLRLIYYSQIVNDFQKGDIAEGYSVSREKKESFPLTVTSAQKNPTAFYLCASILPGGPNTEAFFGQGTRLTVV.

This chain uses TRBV12-3 or TRBV12-4 with TRBJ1-2, with D tentatively TRBD1 (5 bases). V shed 3 bases and J shed 8 bases, with 10 bases lying between them. This CDR3 has 12 amino acids. The CDR3 region has the DNA TGTGCCAGCAGTTTGGGGGTGGGCGGCTACACCTTC. Translation: CASSLGVGGYTF.

This chain's CDR3 is CASSALNGGAKETQYF. CDR3 nucleotide sequence: TGTGCCAGTAGTGCCCTAAACGGGGGGGCGAAAGAGACCCAGTACTTC. The chain links TRBV19 to TRBJ2-5, with TRBD2 identical over 8 bases. Germline V lookup: CDR1 LNHDA, CDR2 SQIVND (reference sequence). V shed 5 bases and J 3 bases; nucleotides not matched to a gene: 11. There are 16 residues in the CDR3. The variable domain in full, with the rest retrieved from reference TRBV19 and TRBJ2-5, is DGGITQSPKYLFRKEGQNVTLSCEQNLNHDAMYWYRQDPGQGLRLIYYSQIVNDFQKGDIAEGYSVSREKKESFPLTVTSAQKNPTAFYLCASSALNGGAKETQYFGPGTRLLVL.

V gene TRBV7-2 combines with J gene TRBJ2-7; D not certain. Trimming left V 6 bases short and J 1 base short, with 10 bases between. Germline assignment: CDR1 SGHTA and CDR2 FQGNSA. There are 13 residues in the CDR3. This CDR3 reads CASRNPESYEQYF. The CDR3 nucleotides read TGTGCCAGCAGGAACCCGGAGTCCTACGAGCAGTACTTC.

DNA of the CDR3: TGTGCCAGCAGTCTGGCCCTTTCTGGAAACACCATATATTTT. Amino acid sequence: CASSLALSGNTIYF. This chain joins TRBV2 and TRBJ1-3, with D hard to call. V was shortened by 5 bases and J by 1 base, with 9 bases between the two germline ends. This CDR3 region has 14 residues. Looked up from germline, CDR1 is SNHLY and CDR2 is FYNNEI.

The chain joins TRBV7-8 to TRBJ1-1, with 10 bases fitting TRBD1. Trimming removed 4 bases from V and 0 bases from J; junction bases left unmatched: 5. The CDR3 totals 16 residues. The V gene's germline CDR1 is SGHVS and CDR2 FQNEAQ. The CDR3 coding sequence is TGTGCCAGCAGCTATCCGGGACAGGGGTTGAACACTGAAGCTTTCTTT. Protein: CASSYPGQGLNTEAFF.

The rearrangement uses TRBV7-9 and TRBJ1-4; D is undetermined. CDR1 and CDR2 (germline): SEHNR, FQNEAQ (reference sequence). The CDR3 has 16 residues. The V and J ends lost 5 bases and 5 bases respectively, with 18 bases between them. CDR3 in DNA: TGTGCCAGCAGCCATTACCCGATCCCCGGAAATGAAAAACTGTTTTTT. Amino acids: CASSHYPIPGNEKLFF.

This chain uses TRBV19 with TRBJ1-5; D is unclear. V was cut by 5 bases and J by 0 bases, with 11 bases left in between. This CDR3 has 15 residues. From germline, CDR1 is LNHDA and CDR2 SQIVND (reference sequence). The CDR3 spells CASSAGSYSNQPQHF. In nucleotides, the CDR3 is TGTGCCAGTAGTGCCGGGAGCTATAGCAATCAGCCCCAGCATTTT.

The table lists this clone with a count of one. This rearrangement joins TRBV15 to TRBJ2-5; D may correspond to TRBD1 or TRBD2 (5 bases each). Germline V gene sequence: CDR1 LNHNV, CDR2 YYDKDF (reference sequence). The CDR3 has 16 residues. The V and J ends lost 5 bases and 4 bases respectively, with 20 bases between them. In DNA form, the CDR3 reads TGTGCCACCAGCCTTTCAAAAGCCACCGGGGCAGAGACCCAGTACTTC. It encodes CATSLSKATGAETQYF.

V is TRBV12-3 or TRBV12-4 and J is TRBJ1-1; D is ambiguous. V was cut by 2 bases and J by 7 bases, with 11 bases left in between. CDR3 length equals 13 residues. The chain's CDR3 is CASSLPPRFEAFF. CDR3 nucleotide sequence: TGTGCCAGCAGTTTACCCCCACGGTTTGAAGCTTTCTTT.

The chain has TRBV19 and TRBJ1-5, with D tentatively TRBD1 (6 bases). Germline values: CDR1 LNHDA, CDR2 SQIVND (reference sequence). The length of the CDR3 is 13 residues. Deletions cut 5 bases from V and 7 bases from J, with 12 bases between. The CDR3 protein is CASSEGVGQPQHF. In nucleotides, the CDR3 is TGTGCCAGTAGTGAGGGGGTAGGCCAGCCCCAGCATTTT.

The rearrangement links TRBV23-1 to TRBJ1-2; D not resolved. TRBV23-1 is annotated as an ORF whose role is uncertain. V dropped 9 bases and J dropped 1 base, with 6 bases sitting between them. The length of the CDR3 is 11 residues. The DNA of the CDR3 is TGCGCCAGTTCGAATAACTATGGCTACACCTTC. The encoded protein is CASSNNYGYTF.

The chain combines TRBV23-1 with TRBJ2-1; possibly TRBD1 or TRBD2 for D (6 bases each). TRBV23-1 belongs to the ORF category, with a function that is uncertain. CDR3 length: 16 residues. The V and J ends lost 3 bases and 0 bases respectively, with 12 bases between them. As DNA, the CDR3 is TGCGCCAGCAGTCAGCAAGGGGGGAGCTCCTACAATGAGCAGTTCTTC. This encodes CASSQQGGSSYNEQFF.

J is TRBJ1-1 and V is TRBV7-3, with unresolved D. The CDR3 length is 14 residues. The germline gives CDR1 SGHTA, CDR2 FQGTGA. V was clipped by 2 bases and J by 1 base, with 8 bases between them. CDR3 sequence: CASSLYRENTEAFF. CDR3 DNA sequence: TGTGCCAGCAGCTTATACCGGGAGAACACTGAAGCTTTCTTT.

This clone has just a few counts. The chain has TRBV27 and TRBJ2-1; D remains unclear. CDR1 MNHEY and CDR2 SMNVEV come from the germline V gene (reference sequence). V lost 2 bases and J 7 bases, leaving 12 bases between the germline ends. The length of the CDR3 is 14 residues. The CDR3 nucleotides are TGTGCCAGCAGTTTAGGGCCAACCAATAATGAGCAGTTCTTC. Protein product: CASSLGPTNNEQFF.

The chain uses TRBV7-9 and TRBJ1-1; maybe TRBD1 (5 bases). This CDR3 spans 15 amino acids. Germline V CDR1 and CDR2: SEHNR, FQNEAQ (reference sequence). V lost 2 bases, J lost 1 base, and 11 bases lay in between. CDR3 region: CASSLWGTANTEAFF. The CDR3 region has the DNA TGTGCCAGCAGCTTATGGGGGACGGCGAACACTGAAGCTTTCTTT.

The CDR3, as DNA: TGTGCCAGCAGTGAATTGGGGTCGGGGACCATTAGCAATCAGCCCCAGCATTTT. It specifies CASSELGSGTISNQPQHF. The chain recombines TRBV6-1 with TRBJ1-5, with D perhaps matching TRBD1 (5 bases). Trimming took off 2 bases at V and 0 bases at J, with 17 bases between the two ends. This CDR3 is 18 amino acids long. The V gene's germline CDR1 is MNHNS and CDR2 SASEGT.

This clone was seen only once. The chain recombines TRBV11-2 with TRBJ2-2; a weak D match, TRBD2 (6 bases). The CDR3 loop spans 14 amino acids. The V gene's germline CDR1 is SGHAT and CDR2 FQNNGV. With 1 base removed from V and 6 bases from J, the gap between germline ends came to 9 bases. The CDR3 nucleotides are TGTGCCAGCAGCTTAGTCAGGGAGGCCGGGGAGCTGTTTTTT. Translated, it gives CASSLVREAGELFF.

For this clone: An end of the junction does not agree with germline; a read error may underlie this. The V call is TRBV2, the J call TRBJ1-5, with D uncertain. Germline V lookup: CDR1 SNHLY, CDR2 FYNNEI. The length of the CDR3 is 14 residues. In nucleotides, the CDR3 is TGTGCCAGCAGACCGGATATTGGCAATCAGCCCCGGCATTTT. It yields the protein CASRPDIGNQPRHF.

The chain has TRBV5-1 and TRBJ2-3, with TRBD1 as a possible D gene (5 bases). Looked up from germline, CDR1 is SGHRS and CDR2 is YFSETQ. The CDR3 consists of 15 residues. Trimming removed 1 base at V and 1 base at J, with 10 bases between. The CDR3 DNA reads TGCGCCAGCAGCTTGAGGGGATTCGGCACAGATACGCAGTATTTT. Its protein is CASSLRGFGTDTQYF.

The rearrangement links TRBV30 to TRBJ1-6; 7 bases are a match to TRBD1. The CDR3 extends over 13 amino acids. The trim removed 3 bases at V and 7 bases at J, leaving 3 bases unmatched. Germline CDR1 and CDR2: GTSNPN and SVGIG (reference sequence). The CDR3 spells CAWSQGVNSPLHF. The CDR3 DNA reads TGTGCCTGGAGCCAGGGGGTCAATTCACCCCTCCACTTT.

The chain is built from TRBV7-6 and TRBJ2-7, with D unresolved. CDR1 and CDR2 from the germline V gene are SGHVS and FNYEAQ. The V and J ends lost 3 bases and 2 bases respectively, with 26 bases between them. The CDR3 loop spans 19 amino acids. CDR3 in DNA: TGTGCCAGCAGCTTCTCTCCTGGGGTCGACGACGCCCTTCCCTACGAGCAGTACTTC. This translates into CASSFSPGVDDALPYEQYF.